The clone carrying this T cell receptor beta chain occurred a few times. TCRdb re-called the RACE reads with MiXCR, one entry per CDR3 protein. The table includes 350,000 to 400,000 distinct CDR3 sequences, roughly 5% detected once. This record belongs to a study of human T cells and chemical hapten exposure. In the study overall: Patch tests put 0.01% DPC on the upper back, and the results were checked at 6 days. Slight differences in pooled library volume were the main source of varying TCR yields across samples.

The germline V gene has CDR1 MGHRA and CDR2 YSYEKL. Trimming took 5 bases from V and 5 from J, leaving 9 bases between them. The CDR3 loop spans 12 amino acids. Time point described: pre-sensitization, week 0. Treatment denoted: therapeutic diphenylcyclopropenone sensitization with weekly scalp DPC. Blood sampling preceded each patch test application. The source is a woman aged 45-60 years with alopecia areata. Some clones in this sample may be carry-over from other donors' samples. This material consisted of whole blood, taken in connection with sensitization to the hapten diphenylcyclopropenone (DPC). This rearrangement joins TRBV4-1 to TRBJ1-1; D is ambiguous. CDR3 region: CASSGDRTEAFF. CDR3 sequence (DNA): TGCGCCAGCAGCGGAGATAGGACTGAAGCTTTCTTT.